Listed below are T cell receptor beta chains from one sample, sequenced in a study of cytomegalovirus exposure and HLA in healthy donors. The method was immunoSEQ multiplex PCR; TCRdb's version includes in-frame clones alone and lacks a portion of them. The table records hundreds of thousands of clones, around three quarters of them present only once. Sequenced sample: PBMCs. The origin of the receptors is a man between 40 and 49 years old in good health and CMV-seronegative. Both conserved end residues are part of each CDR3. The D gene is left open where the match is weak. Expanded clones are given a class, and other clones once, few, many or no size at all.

CASSVGPTNTGELFF,TGTGCCAGCAGCGTAGGTCCAACGAACACCGGGGAGCTGTTTTTT,TRBJ2-2,once,TRBV9,NA
CASSLSSQETQYF,TGTGCCAGCAGCTTGAGCTCCCAAGAGACCCAGTACTTC,TRBJ2-5,NA,TRBV5-6,NA
CASSPSGRQYNEQFF,TGTGCCAGCAGCCCTAGCGGGAGACAATACAATGAGCAGTTCTTC,TRBJ2-1,few,TRBV6-6,TRBD2
CASSFKADTGELFF,TGTGCCAGCAGCTTTAAGGCGGACACCGGGGAGCTGTTTTTT,TRBJ2-2,once,TRBV7-3,NA
CSVIGQLNTEAFF,TGCAGCGTGATCGGACAGCTGAACACTGAAGCTTTCTTT,TRBJ1-1,NA,TRBV29-1,NA
CASNMRGNSNQPQHF,TGTGCCAGTAATATGCGGGGAAATAGCAATCAGCCCCAGCATTTT,TRBJ1-5,NA,TRBV2,NA
CASSLSGGSTDTQYF,TGTGCCAGCAGTTTGAGCGGCGGGAGCACAGATACGCAGTATTTT,TRBJ2-3,NA,TRBV28,NA
CASSGGGASTDTQYF,TGTGCCAGCAGCGGTGGGGGGGCTAGCACAGATACGCAGTATTTT,TRBJ2-3,few,TRBV9,NA
CAAGGGDVGTGSEKLFF,TGTGCCGCGGGGGGAGGGGACGTTGGGACAGGGTCTGAAAAACTGTTTTTT,TRBJ1-4,NA,TRBV10-3,TRBD1
CASSLGGPLTEAFF,TGCGCCAGCAGCTTGGGAGGGCCCCTTACTGAAGCTTTCTTT,TRBJ1-1,once,TRBV5-1,NA
CASSLSQAFGNTIYF,TGTGCCAGCAGCTTATCACAGGCATTTGGAAACACCATATATTTT,TRBJ1-3,NA,TRBV7-9,NA
CATSREGPGLALEQYF,TGTGCCACCAGCAGAGAAGGGCCCGGACTAGCGCTCGAGCAGTACTTC,TRBJ2-7,once,TRBV15,TRBD2
CASHRTGKSEQYF,TGTGCCAGCCATAGGACAGGAAAAAGCGAGCAGTACTTC,TRBJ2-7,NA,TRBV6-1,TRBD1
CASRLGADGNQPQHF,TGTGCCAGCCGCCTGGGGGCGGACGGTAATCAGCCCCAGCATTTT,TRBJ1-5,NA,TRBV6-1,NA
CASNGGTGRETQYF,TGTGCCAGCAACGGAGGGACAGGGAGGGAGACCCAGTACTTC,TRBJ2-5,NA,TRBV2,TRBD1
CASSPTGANYGYTF,TGTGCCAGCAGTCCCACAGGGGCGAACTATGGCTACACCTTC,TRBJ1-2,NA,TRBV6-5,TRBD1
CASSQSFLAGGPISDTQYF,TGTGCCAGCAGCCAATCGTTCCTAGCGGGGGGGCCCATCTCAGATACGCAGTATTTT,TRBJ2-3,few,TRBV4-2,TRBD2
CASSRSEVEKSGYTF,TGTGCCAGCAGCCGATCTGAGGTCGAGAAGAGTGGCTACACCTTC,TRBJ1-2,NA,TRBV13,NA
CASRTGSENSPLHF,TGTGCCAGTAGGACAGGGTCAGAAAATTCACCCCTCCACTTT,TRBJ1-6,NA,TRBV19,TRBD1
CASSLDPLGGHNSPLHF,TGTGCCAGCAGCTTAGACCCCTTAGGGGGCCACAATTCACCCCTCCACTTT,TRBJ1-6,NA,TRBV7-2,TRBD1
CASSREGWDEQFF,TGTGCCAGCAGTAGGGAGGGGTGGGATGAGCAGTTCTTC,TRBJ2-1,NA,TRBV27,TRBD2
CASSEAGGGDTQYF,TGTGCCAGCAGTGAAGCTGGAGGCGGAGATACGCAGTATTTT,TRBJ2-3,NA,TRBV2,NA
CACGTGGYEQYF,TGTGCCTGCGGGACAGGGGGATACGAGCAGTACTTC,TRBJ2-7,few,TRBV30,TRBD1
CSVVRGREVEQYF,TGCAGCGTTGTACGCGGCAGGGAGGTCGAGCAGTACTTC,TRBJ2-7,NA,TRBV29-1,NA
CASGLTRDRYNQPQHF,TGTGCTAGTGGTTTGACCCGGGACAGATACAATCAGCCCCAGCATTTT,TRBJ1-5,NA,TRBV12-5,TRBD1
CASSIAGRSTDTQYF,TGTGCCAGCAGCATCGCGGGACGGAGCACAGATACGCAGTATTTT,TRBJ2-3,NA,TRBV11-2,NA
CATSRDLGATLSTQYF,TGTGCCACCAGCAGAGATCTGGGGGCTACCTTGAGTACGCAGTATTTT,TRBJ2-3,NA,TRBV15,NA
CATVPRSASVSPLHF,TGTGCCACCGTCCCCAGGTCTGCTTCGGTTTCACCCCTCCACTTT,TRBJ1-6,NA,TRBV6-5,NA
CASSLNRGTDTIYF,TGTGCCAGCAGCTTGAACAGGGGGACGGACACCATATATTTT,TRBJ1-3,NA,TRBV5-4,TRBD1
CAISGGQGAGYEQYF,TGTGCCATCAGTGGTGGACAGGGGGCTGGCTACGAGCAGTACTTC,TRBJ2-7,few,TRBV10-3,TRBD1
CASREGTRNTGELFF,TGTGCCAGCAGGGAGGGGACTCGGAACACCGGGGAGCTGTTTTTT,TRBJ2-2,NA,TRBV2,NA
CAWARANYGYTF,TGTGCCTGGGCGCGGGCTAACTATGGCTACACCTTC,TRBJ1-2,once,TRBV30,NA
CASSYRGQEEKLFF,TGTGCCAGCAGCTACAGGGGGCAGGAAGAAAAACTGTTTTTT,TRBJ1-4,NA,TRBV5-6,TRBD1
CASTRDRGQGYTF,TGTGCCAGCACCAGGGACAGGGGGCAAGGCTACACCTTC,TRBJ1-2,NA,TRBV2,TRBD1
CASSLDPGQADTQYF,TGTGCCAGCAGCTTAGACCCGGGACAAGCAGATACGCAGTATTTT,TRBJ2-3,NA,TRBV11-2,NA
CASSLEGGVRHEKLFF,TGTGCCAGCAGCTTAGAGGGGGGGGTAAGGCATGAAAAACTGTTTTTT,TRBJ1-4,NA,TRBV7-8,NA
CASSLVSAASDEQFF,TGTGCCAGCAGCTTAGTCTCAGCGGCTAGCGATGAGCAGTTCTTC,TRBJ2-1,NA,TRBV11-3,NA
CASSLGQSSGANVLTF,TGCGCCAGCAGCTTGGGACAGAGCTCTGGGGCCAACGTCCTGACTTTC,TRBJ2-6,few,TRBV5-1,NA
CASSLGQGYTEAFF,TGTGCCAGCAGCCTCGGACAGGGGTACACTGAAGCTTTCTTT,TRBJ1-1,NA,TRBV5-8,TRBD1
CASSAGTPTYEQYF,TGTGCCAGCAGCGCCGGGACACCGACCTACGAGCAGTACTTC,TRBJ2-7,once,TRBV27,NA
CASSQVSRGNTEAFF,TGCGCCAGCAGCCAAGTTAGCAGGGGAAACACTGAAGCTTTCTTT,TRBJ1-1,few,TRBV4-1,NA
CASSGNRGNRNGYTF,TGTGCCAGCAGCGGAAACAGGGGAAACAGGAATGGCTACACCTTC,TRBJ1-2,NA,TRBV7-9,TRBD1
CSASSDEQYF,TGCAGTGCTAGCTCGGACGAGCAGTACTTC,TRBJ2-7,NA,TRBV20-1,NA
CASSQGGLSYEQYF,TGTGCCAGCAGCCAAGGGGGACTTTCCTACGAGCAGTACTTC,TRBJ2-7,NA,TRBV4-2,NA
CASSLNPGEADTQYF,TGTGCCAGCAGCTTAAACCCGGGAGAGGCAGATACGCAGTATTTT,TRBJ2-3,few,TRBV7-7,NA
CASIGSGAPQETQYF,TGTGCCAGCATTGGGTCAGGGGCCCCACAAGAGACCCAGTACTTC,TRBJ2-5,NA,TRBV5-6,NA
CASMRTSGGLSSYNEQFF,TGTGCCAGCATGCGGACTAGCGGGGGGCTGAGCTCCTACAATGAGCAGTTCTTC,TRBJ2-1,NA,TRBV2,TRBD2
CASSRGQGAISYGYTF,TGTGCCAGCAGCAGGGGACAGGGGGCTATATCCTATGGCTACACCTTC,TRBJ1-2,NA,TRBV7-6,TRBD1
CASARLAGGVNEQFF,TGTGCCAGCGCCCGACTAGCGGGAGGGGTCAATGAGCAGTTCTTC,TRBJ2-1,few,TRBV28,TRBD2
CASSPTSTYNEQFF,TGTGCCAGCAGCCCGACTAGTACCTACAATGAGCAGTTCTTC,TRBJ2-1,NA,TRBV28,NA
CASSLVAGAGGELFF,TGTGCCAGCAGTTTGGTAGCGGGGGCGGGCGGGGAGCTGTTTTTT,TRBJ2-2,NA,TRBV27,TRBD2